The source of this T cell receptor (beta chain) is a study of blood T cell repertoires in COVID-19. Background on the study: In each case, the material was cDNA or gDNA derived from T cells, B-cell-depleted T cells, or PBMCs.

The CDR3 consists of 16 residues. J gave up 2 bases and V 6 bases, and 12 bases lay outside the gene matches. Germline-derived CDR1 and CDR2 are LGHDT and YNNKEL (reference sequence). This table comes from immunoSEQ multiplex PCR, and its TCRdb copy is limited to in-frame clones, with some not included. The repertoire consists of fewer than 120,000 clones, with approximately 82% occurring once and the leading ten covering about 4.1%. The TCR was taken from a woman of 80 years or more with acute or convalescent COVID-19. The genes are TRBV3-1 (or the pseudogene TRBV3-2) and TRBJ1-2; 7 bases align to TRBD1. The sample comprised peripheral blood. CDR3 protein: CASRLTGTAENYGYTF. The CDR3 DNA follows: TGTGCCAGCAGGCTGACGGGGACAGCCGAAAACTATGGCTACACCTTC.